The 18 T cell receptor beta chains below all came from one sample that was sequenced in a study of cytomegalovirus exposure and HLA in healthy donors. The primer mix had 60 Vbeta and 13 Jbeta primers. The assay was immunoSEQ multiplex PCR, and TCRdb's table has in-frame clones only and misses some. The sample holds hundreds of thousands of clones, 65% to 85% seen once. Sequenced sample: PBMCs. Source of these receptors: a female donor in good health and CMV-seronegative.

The chain links TRBV30 to TRBJ2-7; D is ambiguous. Germline values: CDR1 GTSNPN, CDR2 SVGIG (reference sequence). The CDR3 extends over 12 amino acids. V gave up 0 bases and J gave up 7 bases, with 10 bases separating them. CDR3 nucleotide sequence: TGTGCCTGGAGTGTAACTATAAAAGAGCAGTACTTC. The encoded protein is CAWSVTIKEQYF.

Comment on this clone: The CDR3 end shows no conserved phenylalanine or tryptophan, and so a read error is likely. The chain is built from TRBV5-1 and TRBJ1-2; no firm D call. This CDR3 region has 18 residues. Germline loops: CDR1 SGHRS, CDR2 YFSETQ. Trimming cost V 0 bases and J 1 base, with 19 bases left between them. This chain's CDR3 is CASSLDGRRNIFNYGYTL. CDR3 DNA: TGCGCCAGCAGCTTGGATGGTAGGAGGAACATTTTTAACTATGGCTACACCCTC.

The V gene is TRBV7-3, the J gene TRBJ2-2, with D perhaps TRBD1 (5 bases). Germline V CDR1 and CDR2: SGHTA, FQGTGA. Trimming removed 6 bases from V and 4 bases from J, with 12 bases in between. The CDR3 covers 14 residues. CDR3 DNA sequence: TGTGCCAGCAGGTTGACAGTCCCCACCGGGGAGCTGTTTTTT. The encoded protein is CASRLTVPTGELFF.

This clone was observed a few times. V usage is TRBV11-3 and J usage is TRBJ1-6; the D gene is possibly TRBD1 (5 bases). With 6 bases removed from V and 9 bases from J, the gap between germline ends came to 12 bases. Germline CDR1 SGHNT, CDR2 YENEEA. The CDR3 runs to 13 residues. The CDR3 nucleotides are TGTGCCAGCAGGAGCGGGGGGGGTTCACCCCTCCACTTT. It codes for CASRSGGGSPLHF. The full variable domain, in which reference TRBV11-3 and TRBJ1-6 provide the parts outside the CDR3, is EAGVVQSPRYKIIEKKQPVAFWCNPISGHNTLYWYLQNLGQGPELLIRYENEEAVDDSQLPKDRFSAERLKGVDSTLKIQPAELGDSAVYLCASRSGGGSPLHFGNGTRLTVT.

The chain employs TRBV6-1 and TRBJ1-2, with TRBD1 matching over 8 bases. Germline V lookup: CDR1 MNHNS, CDR2 SASEGT. This CDR3 is 17 amino acids long. The V segment lost 2 bases and the J segment 3 bases; nucleotides outside the gene matches: 11. CDR3 region: CASSEWGQALLDYGYTF. DNA for the CDR3: TGTGCCAGCAGTGAATGGGGACAGGCCCTATTAGACTATGGCTACACCTTC.

The chain couples TRBV28 to TRBJ1-5; TRBD1 matches 8 bases. The CDR3 has 18 residues. The germline V gene encodes CDR1 MDHEN and CDR2 SYDVKM. V trimming: 5 bases; J trimming: 0 bases; junction bases outside the gene matches: 12. In nucleotides, the CDR3 is TGTGCCAGCAGTCTGAGGACAGGGCCACCGTATAGCAATCAGCCCCAGCATTTT. Residues: CASSLRTGPPYSNQPQHF.

This chain links TRBV14 with TRBJ2-1; D gene uncertain. Between the trimmed V and J ends, which lost 4 bases and 3 bases, there was a span of 13 bases. The germline V gene has CDR1 SGHDN and CDR2 FVKESK. There are 15 residues in the CDR3. CDR3 nucleotide sequence: TGTGCCAGCAGCCGACGTGGAGTAAACTACAATGAGCAGTTCTTC. It is translated as CASSRRGVNYNEQFF.

In this sample, this clone turned up a few times. In DNA form, the CDR3 reads TGTGCCAGCAGCCCCCGACTAGCAGGCTACGAGCAGTACTTC. Its protein product is CASSPRLAGYEQYF. The chain couples TRBV9 to TRBJ2-5; 7 bases line up with TRBD2. The J call may be incorrect, as the DNA end agrees better with TRBJ2-7. Germline V CDR1 and CDR2: SGDLS, YYNGEE. The CDR3 contains 14 residues.

Here the CDR3 reads CASSSRVSYEQYF. The CDR3 region has the DNA TGTGCCAGCAGCTCGCGGGTCTCCTACGAGCAGTACTTC. V and J are TRBV2 and TRBJ2-7; D perhaps matches TRBD2 (5 bases). This CDR3 has 13 amino acids. Trimming removed 6 bases from V and 0 bases from J, with 9 bases in between. Germline assignment: CDR1 SNHLY and CDR2 FYNNEI.

The genes are TRBV15 and TRBJ2-1; a possible D gene is TRBD2 (5 bases). This CDR3 has 12 amino acids. CDR1 and CDR2 (germline): LNHNV, YYDKDF (reference sequence). V lost 5 bases, J lost 4 bases, and 6 bases lay in between. CDR3 amino acids: CATSRGYNEQFF. CDR3 in DNA: TGTGCCACCAGCCGCGGGTACAATGAGCAGTTCTTC.

This clone is a singleton in its sample. The rearrangement links TRBV5-8 to TRBJ2-3; 7 bases map to TRBD2. The CDR3 consists of 14 residues. CDR1 and CDR2 (germline): SGHTS, YDEGEE. The trim removed 4 bases at V and 0 bases at J, leaving 2 bases unmatched. CDR3 sequence reads: CASSHSGSTDTQYF. The CDR3 nucleotides read TGTGCCAGCAGCCATAGCGGGAGCACAGATACGCAGTATTTT.

This clone was counted a few times. The chain has TRBV7-2 and TRBJ2-3; TRBD1 agrees at 8 bases. V shed 3 bases, J shed 3 bases, and the junction held 2 bases outside the gene matches. Germline V lookup: CDR1 SGHTA, CDR2 FQGNSA. This CDR3 comprises 14 residues. The CDR3 sequence: CASSFDRGTDTQYF. The CDR3 nucleotides read TGTGCCAGCAGCTTCGACAGGGGTACAGATACGCAGTATTTT.

The genes are TRBV6-5 and TRBJ1-5; 8 nucleotides line up with TRBD1. CDR3 length: 15 residues. V gave up 2 bases and J gave up 4 bases; unmatched junction bases: 4. Germline-derived CDR1 and CDR2 are MNHEY and SVGAGI. In DNA form, the CDR3 reads TGTGCCAGCAGTTACGCTACAGGGGGTAATCAGCCCCAGCATTTT. Amino acids: CASSYATGGNQPQHF.

This chain joins TRBV11-2 and TRBJ2-1; D perhaps matches TRBD2 (6 bases). This CDR3 comprises 15 residues. Germline CDR1 and CDR2: SGHAT and FQNNGV. The V and J ends lost 5 bases and 3 bases respectively, with 14 bases between them. The CDR3 DNA sequence: TGTGCCAGCAGCGTTGTGGGGGGTATCTACAATGAGCAGTTCTTC. It encodes CASSVVGGIYNEQFF.

The chain uses TRBV5-1 and TRBJ2-4; D is ambiguous. CDR1 SGHRS and CDR2 YFSETQ come from the germline V gene. V was shortened by 0 bases and J by 6 bases, with 13 bases between the two germline ends. The CDR3 runs to 15 residues. CDR3 nucleotides: TGCGCCAGCAGCTTGGGACCCTCCCGCGGAAACATTCAGTACTTC. Protein: CASSLGPSRGNIQYF.

Comment on this clone: The same CDR3 arises from other DNA sequences in this sample as well. The chain links TRBV27 to TRBJ2-1; TRBD2 agrees at 8 bases. The CDR3 covers 14 residues. Germline trimming cut 3 bases from V and 3 bases from J; bases unmatched to any gene: 1. Germline-derived CDR1 and CDR2 are MNHEY and SMNVEV (reference sequence). CDR3 DNA: TGTGCCAGCAGTTTGGCGGGGGGCTACAATGAGCAGTTCTTC. Its translation is CASSLAGGYNEQFF.

This clone appeared a few times. The rearrangement joins TRBV2 to TRBJ1-2; 8 bases fit TRBD1. The CDR3 length is 11 residues. Losses at the gene ends were 8 bases for V and 9 bases for J; bases not matched to a gene: 5. Germline CDR1 is SNHLY and CDR2 is FYNNEI. CDR3 bases: TGTGCCAGCCATCGGACAGGGAGCTACACCTTC. It encodes CASHRTGSYTF.

This clone was observed a few times. V is TRBV6-5 and J is TRBJ1-1, with 7 bases lining up with TRBD1. V was pared by 2 bases and J by 1 base, with 1 base of the junction left unmatched. This CDR3 contains 14 residues. Germline V CDR1 and CDR2: MNHEY, SVGAGI. Here the CDR3 DNA reads TGTGCCAGCAGTTACGACAGGGCGAACACTGAAGCTTTCTTT. Encoded protein: CASSYDRANTEAFF.